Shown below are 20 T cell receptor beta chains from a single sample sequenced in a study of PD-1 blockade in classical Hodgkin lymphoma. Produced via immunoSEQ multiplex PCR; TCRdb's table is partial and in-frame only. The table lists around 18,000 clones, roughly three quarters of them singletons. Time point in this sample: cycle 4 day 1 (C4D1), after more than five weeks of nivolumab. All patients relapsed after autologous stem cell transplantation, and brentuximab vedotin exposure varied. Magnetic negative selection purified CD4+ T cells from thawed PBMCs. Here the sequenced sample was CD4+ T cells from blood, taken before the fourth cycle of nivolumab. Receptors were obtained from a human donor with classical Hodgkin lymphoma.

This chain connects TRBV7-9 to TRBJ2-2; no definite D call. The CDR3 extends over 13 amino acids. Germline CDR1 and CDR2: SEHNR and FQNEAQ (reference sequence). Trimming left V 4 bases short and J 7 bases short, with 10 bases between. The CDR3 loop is CASSSIVGGELFF. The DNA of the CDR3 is TGTGCCAGCAGCTCAATAGTGGGCGGGGAGCTGTTTTTT.

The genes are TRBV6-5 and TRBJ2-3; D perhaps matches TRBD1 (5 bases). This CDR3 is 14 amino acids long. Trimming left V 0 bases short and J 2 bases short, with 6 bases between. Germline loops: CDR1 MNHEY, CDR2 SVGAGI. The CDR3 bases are TGTGCCAGCAGTTACTCTGGACACACAGATACGCAGTATTTT. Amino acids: CASSYSGHTDTQYF.

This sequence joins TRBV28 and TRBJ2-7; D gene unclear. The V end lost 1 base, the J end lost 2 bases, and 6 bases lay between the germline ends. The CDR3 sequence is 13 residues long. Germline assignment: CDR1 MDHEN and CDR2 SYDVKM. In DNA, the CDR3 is TGTGCCAGCAGTTTATTGGGCCCCTACGAGCAGTACTTC. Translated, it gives CASSLLGPYEQYF.

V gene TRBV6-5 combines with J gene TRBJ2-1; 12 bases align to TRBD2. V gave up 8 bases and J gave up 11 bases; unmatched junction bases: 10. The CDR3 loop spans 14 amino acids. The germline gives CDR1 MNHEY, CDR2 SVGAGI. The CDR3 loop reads CASGLAGGLGKQFF. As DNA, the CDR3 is TGTGCCAGCGGGCTAGCGGGAGGGCTGGGAAAGCAGTTCTTC.

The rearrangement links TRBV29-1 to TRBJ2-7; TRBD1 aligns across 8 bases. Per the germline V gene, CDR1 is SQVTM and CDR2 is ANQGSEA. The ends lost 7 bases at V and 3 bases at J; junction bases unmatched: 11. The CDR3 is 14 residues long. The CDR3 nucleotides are TGCAGCGGATCAGGGGGCCAGAGAGGCTACGAGCAGTACTTC. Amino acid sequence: CSGSGGQRGYEQYF.

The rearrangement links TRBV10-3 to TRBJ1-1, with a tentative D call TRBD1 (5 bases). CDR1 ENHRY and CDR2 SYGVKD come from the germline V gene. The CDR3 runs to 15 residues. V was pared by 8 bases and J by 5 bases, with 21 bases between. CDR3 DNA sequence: TGTGCCATCGCGGGAGGGGCAGCCCGAAGAACTGAAGCTTTCTTT. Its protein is CAIAGGAARRTEAFF.

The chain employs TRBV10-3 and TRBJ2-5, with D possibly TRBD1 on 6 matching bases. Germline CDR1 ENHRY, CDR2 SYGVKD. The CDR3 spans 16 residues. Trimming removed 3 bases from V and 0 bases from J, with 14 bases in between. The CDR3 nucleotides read TGTGCCATCAGTGACACAGGGAAGGGGTACCAAGAGACCCAGTACTTC. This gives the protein CAISDTGKGYQETQYF.

Written as DNA, the CDR3 is TGTGCCAGCAGCTGGGGGGGACAGTCCTCCACCGGGGAGCTGTTTTTT. Protein sequence: CASSWGGQSSTGELFF. The chain recombines TRBV7-2 with TRBJ2-2; perhaps D is TRBD1 or TRBD2 (7 bases each). The germline V and J ends were trimmed by 4 bases and 4 bases, with 16 bases remaining between them. In germline, CDR1 is SGHTA, CDR2 FQGNSA. This CDR3 contains 16 residues.

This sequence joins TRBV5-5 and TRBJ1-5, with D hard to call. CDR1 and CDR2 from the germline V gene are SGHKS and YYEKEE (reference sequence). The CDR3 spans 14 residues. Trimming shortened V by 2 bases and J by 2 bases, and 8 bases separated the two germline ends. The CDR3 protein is CASSFSQGNQPQHF. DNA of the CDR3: TGTGCCAGCAGCTTTTCGCAGGGCAATCAGCCCCAGCATTTT.

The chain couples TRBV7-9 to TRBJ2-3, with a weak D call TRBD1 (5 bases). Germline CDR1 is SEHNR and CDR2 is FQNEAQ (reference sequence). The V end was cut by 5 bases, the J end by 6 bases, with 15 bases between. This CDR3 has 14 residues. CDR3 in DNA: TGTGCCAGCAGCCAGACTCCCAAGGGGGATACGCAGTATTTT. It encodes CASSQTPKGDTQYF.

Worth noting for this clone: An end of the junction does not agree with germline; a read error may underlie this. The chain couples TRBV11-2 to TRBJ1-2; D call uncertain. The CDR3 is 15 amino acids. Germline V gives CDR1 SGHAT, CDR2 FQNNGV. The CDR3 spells CANSPHPTVSYGYTF. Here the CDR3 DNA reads TGTGCCAACAGCCCACACCCAACAGTCTCCTATGGCTACACCTTC.

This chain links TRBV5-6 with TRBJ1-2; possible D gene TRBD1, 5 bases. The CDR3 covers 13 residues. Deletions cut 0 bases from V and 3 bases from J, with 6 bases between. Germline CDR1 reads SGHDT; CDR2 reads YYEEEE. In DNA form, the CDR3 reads TGTGCCAGCAGCTTGGTGGGGGACTATGGCTACACCTTC. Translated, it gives CASSLVGDYGYTF. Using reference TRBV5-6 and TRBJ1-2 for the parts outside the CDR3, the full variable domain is DAGVTQSPTHLIKTRGQQVTLRCSPKSGHDTVSWYQQALGQGPQFIFQYYEEEERQRGNFPDRFSGHQFPNYSSELNVNALLLGDSALYLCASSLVGDYGYTFGSGTRLTVV.

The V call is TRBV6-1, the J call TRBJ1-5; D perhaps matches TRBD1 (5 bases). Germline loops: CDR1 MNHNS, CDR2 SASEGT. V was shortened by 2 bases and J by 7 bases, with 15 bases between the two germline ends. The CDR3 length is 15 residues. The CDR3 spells CASSETLGVRQPQHF. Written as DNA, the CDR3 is TGTGCCAGCAGTGAAACCCTGGGGGTACGACAGCCCCAGCATTTT.

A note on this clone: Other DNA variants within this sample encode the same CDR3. DNA for the CDR3: TGTGCCAGCAGTTACTCGAGGACAGCTTACGAGCAGTACTTC. Encoded protein: CASSYSRTAYEQYF. The chain joins TRBV6-5 to TRBJ2-7; a weak D match, TRBD1 (6 bases). The CDR3 covers 14 residues. V lost 0 bases and J lost 4, with 10 bases in between. Germline V gives CDR1 MNHEY, CDR2 SVGAGI.

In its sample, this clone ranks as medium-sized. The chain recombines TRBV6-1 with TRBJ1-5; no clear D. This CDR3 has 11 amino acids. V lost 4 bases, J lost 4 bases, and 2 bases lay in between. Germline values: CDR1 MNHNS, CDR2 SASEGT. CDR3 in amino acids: CASSGNQPQHF. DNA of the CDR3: TGTGCCAGCAGTGGTAATCAGCCCCAGCATTTT.

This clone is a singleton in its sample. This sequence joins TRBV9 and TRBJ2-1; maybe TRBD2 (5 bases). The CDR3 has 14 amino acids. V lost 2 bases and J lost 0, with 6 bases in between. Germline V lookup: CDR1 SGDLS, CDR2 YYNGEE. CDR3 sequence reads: CASSVEGSYNEQFF. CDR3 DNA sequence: TGTGCCAGCAGCGTTGAGGGCTCCTACAATGAGCAGTTCTTC.

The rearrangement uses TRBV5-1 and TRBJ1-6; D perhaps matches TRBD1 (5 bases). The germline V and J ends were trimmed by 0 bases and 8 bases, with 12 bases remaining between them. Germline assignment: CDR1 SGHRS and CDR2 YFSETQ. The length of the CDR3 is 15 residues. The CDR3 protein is CASSLAGTAYSPLHF. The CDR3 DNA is TGCGCCAGCAGCTTGGCGGGGACGGCCTATTCACCCCTCCACTTT.

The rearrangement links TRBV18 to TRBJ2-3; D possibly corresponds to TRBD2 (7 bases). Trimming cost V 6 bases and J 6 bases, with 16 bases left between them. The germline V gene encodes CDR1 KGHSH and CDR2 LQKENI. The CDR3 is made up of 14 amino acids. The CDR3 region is CASSPLGGPDTQYF. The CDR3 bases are TGTGCCAGCTCCCCTTTGGGGGGGCCCGATACGCAGTATTTT.

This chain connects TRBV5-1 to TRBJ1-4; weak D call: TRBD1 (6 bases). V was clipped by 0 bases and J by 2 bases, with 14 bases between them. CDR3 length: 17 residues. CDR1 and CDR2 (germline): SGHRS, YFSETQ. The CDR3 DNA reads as TGCGCCAGCAGCTTGGATGACAGAGGGGGGACTAATGAAAAACTGTTTTTT. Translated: CASSLDDRGGTNEKLFF.

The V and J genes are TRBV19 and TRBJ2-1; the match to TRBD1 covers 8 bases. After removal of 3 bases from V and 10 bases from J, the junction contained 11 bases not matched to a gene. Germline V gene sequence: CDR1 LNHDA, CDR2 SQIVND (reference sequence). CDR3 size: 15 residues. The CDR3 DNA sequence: TGTGCCAGTAGTATTCAGGGGGCCCCGTCAGGGGAGCAGTTCTTC. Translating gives CASSIQGAPSGEQFF. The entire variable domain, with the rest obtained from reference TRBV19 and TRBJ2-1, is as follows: DGGITQSPKYLFRKEGQNVTLSCEQNLNHDAMYWYRQDPGQGLRLIYYSQIVNDFQKGDIAEGYSVSREKKESFPLTVTSAQKNPTAFYLCASSIQGAPSGEQFFGPGTRLTVL.